The 24 T cell receptor beta chains in this list originate from one sample, sequenced in a study of blood T cell repertoires in COVID-19. Clones were sequenced by immunoSEQ multiplex PCR, and TCRdb holds only the in-frame ones, with some missing. The sample shows 84,000 or so clones, 75% to 85% of them seen only once. Source material: peripheral blood. The receptors were sampled from a woman between 40 and 55 years old with active or convalescent COVID-19.

The J gene is TRBJ2-6, the V gene TRBV24-1, with D tentatively TRBD1 (6 bases). Germline CDR1 and CDR2: KGHDR and SFDVKD. The CDR3 consists of 16 residues. V shed 3 bases and J shed 2 bases, with 10 bases lying between them. The CDR3 nucleotides read TGTGCCACCAGTGATGGGGGACACACTGGGGCCAACGTCCTGACTTTC. It is translated as CATSDGGHTGANVLTF.

The chain is built from TRBV5-6 and TRBJ2-3; 8 positions agree with TRBD2. There are 15 residues in the CDR3. J lost 7 bases, V lost 4 bases, and 11 bases had no gene match. CDR1 SGHDT and CDR2 YYEEEE come from the germline V gene. The CDR3 bases are TGTGCCAGCAGCCAGGGACTAGTTGGTGGGTATACGCAGTATTTT. Protein product: CASSQGLVGGYTQYF.

This sequence joins TRBV28 and TRBJ1-2; TRBD1 matches at 9 bases. The CDR3 is made up of 16 amino acids. With 5 bases clipped from V and 5 bases from J, the junction kept 12 bases outside the gene matches. Per germline, CDR1 MDHEN and CDR2 SYDVKM. The CDR3 sequence: CASSPQGTGSWYGYTF. CDR3 DNA sequence: TGTGCCAGCAGTCCCCAGGGGACAGGGAGTTGGTATGGCTACACCTTC.

The chain uses TRBV5-1 and TRBJ1-6; TRBD1 agrees at 7 bases. The germline V gene encodes CDR1 SGHRS and CDR2 YFSETQ. CDR3 size: 15 residues. The V segment lost 4 bases and the J segment 5 bases; nucleotides outside the gene matches: 6. CDR3 in amino acids: CASSLTGTDNSPLHF. DNA of the CDR3: TGCGCCAGCAGCCTCACCGGGACAGATAATTCACCCCTCCACTTT.

The J gene is TRBJ2-7, the V gene TRBV6-5; 12 nucleotides line up with TRBD2. There are 15 residues in the CDR3. The ends lost 8 bases at V and 1 base at J; junction bases unmatched: 6. CDR1 is MNHEY, CDR2 SVGAGI, per germline. This chain's CDR3 is CASETSGSGSYEQYF. The CDR3 nucleotides read TGTGCCAGCGAGACTAGCGGGAGTGGTTCCTACGAGCAGTACTTC.

The chain has TRBV3-1 (or the pseudogene TRBV3-2) and TRBJ2-7; a weak D match, TRBD1 (5 bases). There are 14 residues in the CDR3. CDR1 is LGHDT, CDR2 YNNKEL, per germline (reference sequence). V lost 4 bases to trimming and J lost 3 bases, with 13 bases between them. The CDR3 region has the DNA TGTGCCAGCAGCCGTTTAGGGGTGGGCTACGAGCAGTACTTC. Translating it yields CASSRLGVGYEQYF.

The chain is built from TRBV18 and TRBJ2-2; 7 bases map to TRBD1. This CDR3 has 16 amino acids. CDR1 and CDR2 (germline): KGHSH, LQKENI. The V and J ends lost 1 base and 5 bases, in that order; junction bases with no gene match: 7. CDR3 region: CASSPQQGSETGELFF. CDR3 coding DNA: TGTGCCAGCTCACCACAACAGGGGAGCGAGACCGGGGAGCTGTTTTTT.

The chain recombines TRBV7-2 with TRBJ1-5; a possible D gene is TRBD1 (6 bases). V shed 5 bases and J shed 4 bases, with 9 bases lying between them. Germline CDR1 and CDR2: SGHTA and FQGNSA. This CDR3 contains 13 residues. The CDR3 reads CASSKTGNQPQHF. Here the CDR3 DNA reads TGTGCCAGCAGCAAAACAGGGAATCAGCCCCAGCATTTT.

This clone was observed a handful of times. The chain couples TRBV11-2 to TRBJ2-1, with 8 positions matching TRBD2. Germline V CDR1 and CDR2: SGHAT, FQNNGV. This CDR3 comprises 17 residues. After removal of 1 base from V and 1 base from J, the junction contained 6 bases not matched to a gene. CDR3 residues: CASSLGWRGASYNEQFF. The CDR3 DNA is TGTGCCAGCAGCTTAGGATGGCGGGGGGCTTCCTACAATGAGCAGTTCTTC.

The J gene is TRBJ2-7, the V gene TRBV4-2; 11 bases agree with TRBD2. Trimming at V came to 0 bases and at J to 9 bases, leaving 7 bases not matched to a gene. This CDR3 has 15 amino acids. Germline V gene lookup returns CDR1 LGHNA and CDR2 YNFKEQ. This chain's CDR3 is CASSQEDSGRARQYF. CDR3 DNA sequence: TGTGCCAGCAGCCAAGAGGATAGCGGGAGGGCTCGGCAGTACTTC.

This clone was seen a single time. The V gene is TRBV10-1, the J gene TRBJ2-1; the D gene is possibly TRBD2 (5 bases). The CDR3 contains 14 residues. Per the germline V gene, CDR1 is WNHNN and CDR2 is SYGVQD (reference sequence). V was clipped by 4 bases and J by 2 bases, with 9 bases between them. The CDR3, as DNA: TGCGCCAGCAGTGGTAGCGTACCCTACAATGAGCAGTTCTTC. Its translation is CASSGSVPYNEQFF.

The V gene is TRBV15, the J gene TRBJ1-2; TRBD1 matches at 9 bases. Germline V CDR1 and CDR2: LNHNV, YYDKDF (reference sequence). Trimming cost V 1 base and J 9 bases; bases outside gene matches: 9. CDR3 length: 15 amino acids. CDR3 in amino acids: CATSRGGTGNDRYTF. The DNA of the CDR3 is TGTGCCACCAGCAGAGGAGGGACAGGGAATGATCGCTACACCTTC.

The V gene is TRBV28, the J gene TRBJ2-5; a possible D gene is TRBD2 (6 bases). The CDR3 runs 15 residues. V was shortened by 5 bases and J by 5 bases, with 18 bases between the two germline ends. The germline CDR1 and CDR2 sequences are MDHEN and SYDVKM. The CDR3 loop is CASSPSGGIVETQYF. The CDR3 DNA follows: TGTGCCAGCAGTCCGAGCGGCGGGATAGTTGAGACCCAGTACTTC.

This sequence joins TRBV28 and TRBJ1-3, with D possibly being TRBD1 (5 bases). With 6 bases removed from V and 1 base from J, the gap between germline ends came to 16 bases. The CDR3 sequence is 16 residues long. Germline-derived CDR1 and CDR2 are MDHEN and SYDVKM. CDR3 sequence reads: CASRQLGHLSGNTIYF. Here the CDR3 DNA reads TGTGCCAGCAGGCAGCTAGGACACCTTTCTGGAAACACCATATATTTT.

This sequence joins TRBV18 and TRBJ2-1; 7 bases align to TRBD2. This CDR3 comprises 15 residues. V dropped 3 bases and J dropped 0; count of bases not matched to a gene: 2. Looked up from germline, CDR1 is KGHSH and CDR2 is LQKENI. Here the CDR3 reads CASSPRGSSYNEQFF. The DNA of the CDR3 is TGTGCCAGCTCACCGCGGGGGAGCTCCTACAATGAGCAGTTCTTC.

This chain uses TRBV2 with TRBJ1-5; TRBD1 is a possible D gene (5 bases). Trimming removed 3 bases from V and 5 bases from J, with 11 bases in between. This CDR3 is 14 amino acids long. CDR1 and CDR2 (germline): SNHLY, FYNNEI. In DNA form, the CDR3 reads TGTGCCAGCAGTGACCCGGGACTTGATCAGCCCCAGCATTTT. Translation gives CASSDPGLDQPQHF.

The rearrangement uses TRBV4-1 and TRBJ2-3; the match to TRBD2 covers 11 bases. Germline-derived CDR1 and CDR2 are MGHRA and YSYEKL. The CDR3 spans 14 residues. After removal of 8 bases from V and 4 bases from J, the junction contained 5 bases not matched to a gene. As DNA, the CDR3 is TGCGCCAGCGGGACTAGCGGAGGGGCAGATACGCAGTATTTT. Residues: CASGTSGGADTQYF.

The chain has TRBV3-1 (or the pseudogene TRBV3-2) and TRBJ2-1; a possible D gene is TRBD1 (6 bases). The CDR3 runs to 14 residues. The germline V gene has CDR1 LGHDT and CDR2 YNNKEL (reference sequence). Trimming pared 1 base from V and 2 bases from J, leaving 6 bases between. The CDR3 coding sequence is TGTGCCAGCAGCCAAGCAGGGGCCTACAATGAGCAGTTCTTC. This codes for CASSQAGAYNEQFF.

This chain links TRBV28 with TRBJ1-1, with D unresolved. The germline gives CDR1 MDHEN, CDR2 SYDVKM. Trimming cost V 2 bases and J 5 bases, with 15 bases left between them. This CDR3 has 15 amino acids. CDR3 loop: CASSLGSNSRTEAFF. In nucleotides, the CDR3 is TGTGCCAGCAGTTTAGGATCAAACAGCAGAACTGAAGCTTTCTTT.

V and J are TRBV7-2 and TRBJ1-2; the match to TRBD1 covers 8 bases. Germline CDR1 and CDR2: SGHTA and FQGNSA. This CDR3 has 13 residues. The V gene end was trimmed by 6 bases and the J gene end by 5 bases; junction bases not matched to a gene: 5. The CDR3 coding sequence is TGTGCCAGCAGGTACAGGGGGGAATATGGCTACACCTTC. Amino acids: CASRYRGEYGYTF.

The chain employs TRBV7-6 and TRBJ2-7; possible D gene TRBD2, 5 bases. CDR1 is SGHVS, CDR2 FNYEAQ, per germline. Between the trimmed V and J ends, which lost 3 bases and 3 bases, there was a span of 12 bases. The CDR3 spans 14 residues. DNA for the CDR3: TGTGCCAGCAGCTTCATCGGAGAGGGCTACGAGCAGTACTTC. Protein: CASSFIGEGYEQYF.

V and J are TRBV28 and TRBJ2-3, with TRBD2 matching over 7 bases. V lost 5 bases to trimming and J lost 6 bases; unmatched junction nucleotides: 11. The V gene's germline CDR1 is MDHEN and CDR2 SYDVKM. The CDR3 has 15 amino acids. The CDR3 DNA reads TGTGCCAGCAGTCCCCATGCAAGCGGGGCCGATACGCAGTATTTT. Translating it yields CASSPHASGADTQYF.

This clone has only one observation. V and J are TRBV6-5 and TRBJ2-1, with 9 bases lining up with TRBD2. V was clipped by 2 bases and J by 6 bases; unmatched bases: 8. Germline V gene sequence: CDR1 MNHEY, CDR2 SVGAGI. This CDR3 has 16 amino acids. This CDR3 reads CASSYRSGRTINEQFF. In nucleotides, the CDR3 is TGTGCCAGCAGTTACCGCAGCGGGAGGACCATCAATGAGCAGTTCTTC.

This chain joins TRBV7-9 and TRBJ1-4; TRBD1 is a possible D gene (5 bases). The CDR3 contains 12 residues. Germline CDR1 reads SEHNR; CDR2 reads FQNEAQ (reference sequence). V was trimmed by 2 bases and J by 8 bases, leaving 6 bases between them. CDR3 protein: CASSLRGEKLFF. CDR3 in DNA: TGTGCCAGCAGCTTACGGGGGGAAAAACTGTTTTTT.